This T cell receptor beta chain is drawn from a study of blood T cell repertoires in COVID-19. In the study overall: There were acute and convalescent COVID-19 samples, and they came from the United States, Italy and Spain. PBMCs, B-cell-depleted T cells, or T cells were the source of the cDNA or gDNA that made up the material.

Original data processing: Estimated nucleated cell counts came from reference gene primer amplification. Only in-frame clones appear in the TCRdb table, and some are missing; sequencing was by immunoSEQ multiplex PCR. The DNA was the basis for D and trimming; V, J and clone size are from that table. The sample records almost 350,000 clones, approximately 89% being singletons. As for this clone: Other DNA variants within this sample encode the same CDR3.

Those enrolled in Seattle joined during active infection and were followed longitudinally afterward. This CDR3 region has 14 residues. V was shortened by 0 bases and J by 2 bases, with 6 bases between the two germline ends. The germline V gene has CDR1 SGHRS and CDR2 YFSETQ. Material: peripheral blood. V usage is TRBV5-1 and J usage is TRBJ1-5, with D perhaps TRBD1 (5 bases). The TCR comes from an older woman with COVID-19, enrolled during active disease. The CDR3 is CASSLVGGNQPQHF. DNA for the CDR3: TGCGCCAGCAGCTTGGTAGGGGGCAATCAGCCCCAGCATTTT.